This T cell receptor beta chain derives from a study of PD-L1 blockade in urothelial cancer. Background on the study: At some point between 2013 and 2014 therapy began: atezolizumab 1,200 mg intravenously every 3 weeks. Investigators checked blood 3 weeks (second dose) and 6 weeks after treatment start. The study recovered a median of 141,255 T cells per blood sample.

The CDR3 has 14 residues. V lost 5 bases, J lost 1 base, and 11 bases lay in between. Germline CDR1 SEHNR, CDR2 FQNEAQ (reference sequence). Time point specified: pretreatment peripheral blood. The repertoire was sequenced with immunoSEQ multiplex PCR; TCRdb's copy has only in-frame clones and lacks some. The sample consists of about 38,000 clones, around 85% of them appearing once. The chain joins TRBV7-9 to TRBJ1-1; D ambiguous. Sequencing was performed on PBMCs, taken around atezolizumab (anti-PD-L1) treatment. This sequence was found in a man older than 75 with urothelial cancer. CDR3 nucleotide sequence: TGTGCCAGCAGCCCCGGGGTCTCGAACACTGAAGCTTTCTTT. It yields the protein CASSPGVSNTEAFF.